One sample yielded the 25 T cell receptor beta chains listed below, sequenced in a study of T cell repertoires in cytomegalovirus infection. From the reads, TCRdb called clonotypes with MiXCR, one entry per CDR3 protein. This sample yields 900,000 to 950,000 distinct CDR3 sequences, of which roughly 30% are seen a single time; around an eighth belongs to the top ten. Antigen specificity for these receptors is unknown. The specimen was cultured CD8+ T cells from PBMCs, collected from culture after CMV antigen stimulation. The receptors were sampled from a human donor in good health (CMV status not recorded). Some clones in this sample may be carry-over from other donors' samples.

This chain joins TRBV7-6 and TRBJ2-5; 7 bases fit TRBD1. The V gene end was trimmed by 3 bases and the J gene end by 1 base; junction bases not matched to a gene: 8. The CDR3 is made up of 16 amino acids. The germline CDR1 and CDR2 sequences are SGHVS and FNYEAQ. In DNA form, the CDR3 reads TGTGCCAGCAGCTTCAATAACCGGGACAGCCAAGAGACCCAGTACTTC. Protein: CASSFNNRDSQETQYF.

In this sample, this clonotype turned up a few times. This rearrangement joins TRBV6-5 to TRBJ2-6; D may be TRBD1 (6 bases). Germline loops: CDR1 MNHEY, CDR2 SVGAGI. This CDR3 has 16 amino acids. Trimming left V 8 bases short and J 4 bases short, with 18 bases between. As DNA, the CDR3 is TGTGCCAGCGGAAAAAGCAGGGGCTCCGGGGCCAACGTCCTGACTTTC. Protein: CASGKSRGSGANVLTF.

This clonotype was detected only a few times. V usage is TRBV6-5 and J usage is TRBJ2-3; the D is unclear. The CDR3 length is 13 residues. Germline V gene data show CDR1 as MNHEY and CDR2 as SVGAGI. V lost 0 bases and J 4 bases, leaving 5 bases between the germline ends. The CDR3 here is CASSYSHPDTQYF. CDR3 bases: TGTGCCAGCAGTTACTCTCACCCAGATACGCAGTATTTT.

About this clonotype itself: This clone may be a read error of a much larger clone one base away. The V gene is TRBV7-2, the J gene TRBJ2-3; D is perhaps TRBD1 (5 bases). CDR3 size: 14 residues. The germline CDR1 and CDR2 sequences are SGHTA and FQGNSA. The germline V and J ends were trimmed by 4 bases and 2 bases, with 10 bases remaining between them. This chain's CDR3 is CTSSYGAHTDTQYF. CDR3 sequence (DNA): TGTACCAGCAGCTATGGGGCCCACACAGATACGCAGTATTTT.

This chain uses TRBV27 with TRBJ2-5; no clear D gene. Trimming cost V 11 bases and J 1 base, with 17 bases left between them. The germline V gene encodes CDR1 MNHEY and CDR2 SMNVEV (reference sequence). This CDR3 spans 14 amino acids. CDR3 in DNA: TGTGCCGTTTTGGGGTTGATACGCCAAGAGACCCAGTACTTC. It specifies CAVLGLIRQETQYF.

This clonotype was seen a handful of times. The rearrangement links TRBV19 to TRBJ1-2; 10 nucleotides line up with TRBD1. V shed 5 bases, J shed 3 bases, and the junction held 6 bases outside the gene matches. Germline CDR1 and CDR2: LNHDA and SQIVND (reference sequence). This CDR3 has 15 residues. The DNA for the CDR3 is TGTGCCAGTAGTCCCGGGACAGGGGCGTACTATGGCTACACCTTC. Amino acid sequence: CASSPGTGAYYGYTF.

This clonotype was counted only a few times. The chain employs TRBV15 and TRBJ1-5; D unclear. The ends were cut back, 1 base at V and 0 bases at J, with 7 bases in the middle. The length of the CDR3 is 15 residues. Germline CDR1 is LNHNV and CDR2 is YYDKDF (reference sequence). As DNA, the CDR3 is TGTGCCACCAGCAGAGCCAGGCCTAGCAATCAGCCCCAGCATTTT. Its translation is CATSRARPSNQPQHF.

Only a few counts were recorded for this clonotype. The CDR3, as DNA: TGCGCCAGCAGCTTGGGGACAGGGCCTAATGAAAAACTGTTTTTT. It yields the protein CASSLGTGPNEKLFF. The chain carries TRBV5-1 and TRBJ1-4, with 8 bases matching TRBD1. Trimming at V came to 0 bases and at J to 3 bases, leaving 1 base not matched to a gene. The CDR3 is 15 amino acids. Germline lookup yields CDR1 SGHRS and CDR2 YFSETQ.

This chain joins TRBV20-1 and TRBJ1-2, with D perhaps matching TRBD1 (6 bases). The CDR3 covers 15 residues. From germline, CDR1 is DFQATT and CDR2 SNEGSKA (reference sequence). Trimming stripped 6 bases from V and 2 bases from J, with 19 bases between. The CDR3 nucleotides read TGCAGTGCCGGGACACTGGAAGGAAAAAACTATGGCTACACCTTC. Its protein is CSAGTLEGKNYGYTF.

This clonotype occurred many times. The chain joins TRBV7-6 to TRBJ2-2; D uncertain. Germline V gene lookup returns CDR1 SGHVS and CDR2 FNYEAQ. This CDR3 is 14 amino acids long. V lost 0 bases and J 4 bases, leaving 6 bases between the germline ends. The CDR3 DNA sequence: TGTGCCAGCAGCTTAGCGCCGACCACCGGGGAGCTGTTTTTT. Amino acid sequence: CASSLAPTTGELFF.

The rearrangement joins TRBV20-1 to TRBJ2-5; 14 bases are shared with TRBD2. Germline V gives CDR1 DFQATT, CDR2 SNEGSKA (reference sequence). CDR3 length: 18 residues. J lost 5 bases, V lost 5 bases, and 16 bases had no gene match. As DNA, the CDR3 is TGCAGTGCTCGGGGGACTAGCGGGGGAGACATTAAGTATGAGACCCAGTACTTC. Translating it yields CSARGTSGGDIKYETQYF.

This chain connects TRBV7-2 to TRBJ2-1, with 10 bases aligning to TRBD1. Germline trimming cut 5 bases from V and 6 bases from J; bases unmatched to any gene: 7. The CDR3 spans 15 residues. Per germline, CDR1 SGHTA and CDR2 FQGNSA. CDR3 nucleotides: TGTGCCAGCAGCCTCGGGACAGGGGTCGGCAATGAGCAGTTCTTC. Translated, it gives CASSLGTGVGNEQFF.

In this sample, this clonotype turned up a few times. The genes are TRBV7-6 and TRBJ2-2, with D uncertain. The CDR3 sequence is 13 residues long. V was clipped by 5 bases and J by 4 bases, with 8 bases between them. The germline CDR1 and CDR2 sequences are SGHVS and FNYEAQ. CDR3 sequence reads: CASSPARTGELFF. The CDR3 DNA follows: TGTGCCAGCAGCCCGGCACGCACCGGGGAGCTGTTTTTT.

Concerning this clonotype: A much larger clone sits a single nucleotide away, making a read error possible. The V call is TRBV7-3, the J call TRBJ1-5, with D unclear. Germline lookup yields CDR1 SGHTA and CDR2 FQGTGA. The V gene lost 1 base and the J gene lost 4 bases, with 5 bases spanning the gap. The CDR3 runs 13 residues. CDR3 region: CASSLRANQPQHF. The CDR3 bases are TGTGCCAGCAGCTTAAGGGCGAATCAGCCCCAGCATTTT.

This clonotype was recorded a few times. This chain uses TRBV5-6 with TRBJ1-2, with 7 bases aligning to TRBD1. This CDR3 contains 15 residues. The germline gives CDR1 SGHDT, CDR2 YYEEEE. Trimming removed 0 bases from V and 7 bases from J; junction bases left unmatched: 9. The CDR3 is CASSLGGGGFAGYTF. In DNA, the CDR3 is TGTGCCAGCAGCTTGGGAGGGGGCGGGTTTGCTGGCTACACCTTC.

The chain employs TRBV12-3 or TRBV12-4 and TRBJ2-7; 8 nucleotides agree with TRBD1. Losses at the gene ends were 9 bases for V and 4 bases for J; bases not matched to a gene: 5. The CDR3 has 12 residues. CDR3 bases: TGTGCCAGTGGGACAGGTTGGTACGAGCAGTACTTC. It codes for CASGTGWYEQYF.

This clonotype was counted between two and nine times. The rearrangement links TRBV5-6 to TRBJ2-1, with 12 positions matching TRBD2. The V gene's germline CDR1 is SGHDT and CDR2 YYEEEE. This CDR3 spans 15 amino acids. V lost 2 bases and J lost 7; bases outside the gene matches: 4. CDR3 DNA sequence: TGTGCCAGCAGCTTTGGACTAGCGGGGATGAATGAGCAGTTCTTC. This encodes CASSFGLAGMNEQFF.

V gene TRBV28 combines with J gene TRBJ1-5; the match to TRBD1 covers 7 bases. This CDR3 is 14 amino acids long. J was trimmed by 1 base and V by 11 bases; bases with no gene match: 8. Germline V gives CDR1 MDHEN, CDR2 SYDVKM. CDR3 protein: CAGSGDRSNQPQHF. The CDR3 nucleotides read TGTGCCGGAAGTGGGGACAGAAGCAATCAGCCCCAGCATTTT.

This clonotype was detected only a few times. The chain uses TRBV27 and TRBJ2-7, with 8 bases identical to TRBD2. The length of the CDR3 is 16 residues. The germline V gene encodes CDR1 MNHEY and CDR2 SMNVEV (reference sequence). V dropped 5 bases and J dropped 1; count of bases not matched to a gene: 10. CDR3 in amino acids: CASSPVTSGGSYEQYV. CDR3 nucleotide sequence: TGTGCCAGCAGTCCCGTCACCAGCGGGGGATCCTACGAGCAGTACGTC.

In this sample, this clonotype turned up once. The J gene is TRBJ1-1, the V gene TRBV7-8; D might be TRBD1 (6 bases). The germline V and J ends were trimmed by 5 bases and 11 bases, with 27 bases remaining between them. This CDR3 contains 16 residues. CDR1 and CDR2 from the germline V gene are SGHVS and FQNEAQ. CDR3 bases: TGTGCCAGCAGCCATAACAGGGACCGTGTGTACGCGGACGCTTTCTTT. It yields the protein CASSHNRDRVYADAFF.

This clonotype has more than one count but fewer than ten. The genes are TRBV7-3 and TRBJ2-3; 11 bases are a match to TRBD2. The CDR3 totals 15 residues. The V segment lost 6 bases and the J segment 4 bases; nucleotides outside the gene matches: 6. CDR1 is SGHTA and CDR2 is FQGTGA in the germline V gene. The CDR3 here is CASRPTSGDSDTQYF. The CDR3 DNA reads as TGTGCCAGCAGACCGACTAGCGGGGACTCAGATACGCAGTATTTT.

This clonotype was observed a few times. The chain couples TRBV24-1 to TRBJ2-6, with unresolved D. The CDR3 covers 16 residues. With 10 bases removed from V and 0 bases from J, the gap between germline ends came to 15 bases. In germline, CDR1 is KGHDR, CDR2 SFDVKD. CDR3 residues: CATSMTSDSGANVLTF. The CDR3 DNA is TGTGCCACGAGTATGACTTCGGACTCTGGGGCCAACGTCCTGACTTTC.

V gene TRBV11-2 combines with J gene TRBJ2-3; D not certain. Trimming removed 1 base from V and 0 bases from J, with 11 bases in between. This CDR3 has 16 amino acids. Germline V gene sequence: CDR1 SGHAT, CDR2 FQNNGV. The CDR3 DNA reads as TGTGCCAGCAGCTTAGTACCTGCCTATAGCACAGATACGCAGTATTTT. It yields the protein CASSLVPAYSTDTQYF.

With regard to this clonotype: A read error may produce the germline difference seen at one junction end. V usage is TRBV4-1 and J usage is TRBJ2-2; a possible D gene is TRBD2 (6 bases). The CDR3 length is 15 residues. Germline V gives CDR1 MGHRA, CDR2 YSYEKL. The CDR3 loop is CASSPFGGNTGKLFF. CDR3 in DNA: TGCGCCAGCAGCCCCTTCGGAGGGAACACCGGGAAGCTGTTTTTT.

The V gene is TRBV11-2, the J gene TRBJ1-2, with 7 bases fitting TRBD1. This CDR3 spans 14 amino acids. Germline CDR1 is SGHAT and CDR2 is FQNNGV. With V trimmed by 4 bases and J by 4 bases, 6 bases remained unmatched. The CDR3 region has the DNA TGTGCCAGCAGCTCCCCGAGACAGGGCTATGGCTACACCTTC. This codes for CASSSPRQGYGYTF.